This T cell receptor (beta chain) was recovered during a study of cytomegalovirus exposure and HLA in healthy donors. Regarding the study as a whole: Later analysis demonstrated an association between a missense DCLRE1C variant and TCR beta V- and J-gene trimming. CMV serostatus was the sole immune exposure data available. Specificity of a few CMV-associated chains for CMV antigens was verified in vitro. In a later analysis, across HLA loci, associated TCR counts were highest for DRB1, lowest for HLA-C.

The CDR3 length is 12 residues. The V gene's germline CDR1 is MNHNS and CDR2 SASEGT. This clone was observed a few times. The target antigen is unknown. The junction shows a germline mismatch at one end, possibly a read error. The study ran its PCR with 60 Vbeta and 13 Jbeta primers. Some clones are missing from TCRdb's copy, which holds only in-frame ones; the method was immunoSEQ multiplex PCR. The sample has approximately 61,000 clones; under 85% are singletons. Sequencing was performed on PBMCs. This sequence was found in a man aged 50 or older in good health and CMV-seropositive. The chain couples TRBV6-1 to TRBJ1-2; no firm D call. The CDR3 DNA follows: TGTGCCAGCAGGGAGGCGCTCCAGACCCCCTTCTTC. Its protein is CASREALQTPFF.